One and the same sample provided the 11 T cell receptor beta chains below, sequenced in a study of shared clonotypes between healthy human individuals. Data came from immunoSEQ multiplex PCR; TCRdb stores just in-frame clones and leaves some out. The data contain under 2,000,000 clones, roughly 94% of them singletons. Naive CD8 populations comprised CD45RO-negative cells positively selected for CCR7, excluding terminally differentiated effector memory CD45RA+ cells. Source material: naive CD8+ T cells sorted from blood. These receptors all stem from a man younger than 30 in good health.

Of note for this clone: Other DNA sequences in the same sample also yield this CDR3. The rearrangement uses TRBV6-1 and TRBJ2-7, with D unclear. The CDR3 spans 13 residues. V shed 3 bases and J shed 2 bases, with 8 bases lying between them. Germline loops: CDR1 MNHNS, CDR2 SASEGT. The DNA for the CDR3 is TGTGCCAGCAGTGAGTTGGTCACCTACGAGCAGTACTTC. It is translated as CASSELVTYEQYF.

The gene calls are TRBV6-4 and TRBJ2-7; 10 nucleotides align to TRBD2. This CDR3 is built from 17 residues. The germline gives CDR1 MRHNA, CDR2 SNTAGT. Germline trimming cut 0 bases from V and 3 bases from J; bases unmatched to any gene: 8. The CDR3 is CASSDSMRLAGHYEQYF. The CDR3 DNA sequence: TGTGCCAGCAGTGACTCGATGCGACTAGCGGGCCACTACGAGCAGTACTTC.

The chain employs TRBV4-1 and TRBJ2-3; D gene ambiguous. Germline CDR1 and CDR2: MGHRA and YSYEKL. Trimming cost V 0 bases and J 7 bases, with 11 bases left between them. The CDR3 has 14 amino acids. CDR3 sequence (DNA): TGCGCCAGCAGCCAAGAGAGGAATATACATACGCAGTATTTT. Translation: CASSQERNIHTQYF.

The chain uses TRBV27 and TRBJ2-7; 10 bases match TRBD1. The CDR3 sequence is 14 residues long. Unmatched junction bases numbered 8, after V lost 6 bases and J lost 6 bases. The germline V gene encodes CDR1 MNHEY and CDR2 SMNVEV (reference sequence). The chain's CDR3 is CASSSGTGASEQYF. DNA for the CDR3: TGTGCCAGCAGCTCAGGGACAGGGGCTAGCGAGCAGTACTTC.

On this clone: This specimen includes other DNA sequences encoding the same CDR3. The chain is built from TRBV9 and TRBJ1-3; no firm D call. Trimming left V 0 bases short and J 0 bases short, with 7 bases between. The germline V gene has CDR1 SGDLS and CDR2 YYNGEE. CDR3 length: 15 amino acids. CDR3 nucleotides: TGTGCCAGCAGCGTAGATTGGAGCTCTGGAAACACCATATATTTT. Protein product: CASSVDWSSGNTIYF.

On this clone itself: The sample contains more than one DNA sequence encoding this CDR3. V gene TRBV2 combines with J gene TRBJ2-5; TRBD1 matches 11 bases. J was trimmed by 4 bases and V by 3 bases; bases with no gene match: 4. Germline V gene sequence: CDR1 SNHLY, CDR2 FYNNEI. This CDR3 contains 15 residues. CDR3 in amino acids: CASSELGQGGETQYF. The DNA of the CDR3 is TGTGCCAGCAGTGAGCTGGGACAGGGGGGAGAGACCCAGTACTTC.

This chain connects TRBV5-6 to TRBJ1-5; D uncertain. CDR1 and CDR2 from the germline V gene are SGHDT and YYEEEE. CDR3 length equals 13 residues. V lost 0 bases, J lost 2 bases, and 3 bases lay in between. This CDR3 is CASSLERNQPQHF. CDR3 DNA: TGTGCCAGCAGCTTGGAACGCAATCAGCCCCAGCATTTT.

CDR3 DNA sequence: TGTGCCAGCAGCGTAGCCATCGTGGATGAGCAGTTCTTC. Translating it yields CASSVAIVDEQFF. This chain joins TRBV9 and TRBJ2-1; D gene uncertain. The germline V gene encodes CDR1 SGDLS and CDR2 YYNGEE. The CDR3 runs 13 residues. Trimming pared 0 bases from V and 8 bases from J, leaving 9 bases between. The whole variable domain, remainder taken from reference TRBV9 and TRBJ2-1, is DSGVTQTPKHLITATGQRVTLRCSPRSGDLSVYWYQQSLDQGLQFLIQYYNGEERAKGNILERFSAQQFPDLHSELNLSSLELGDSALYFCASSVAIVDEQFFGPGTRLTVL.

The chain recombines TRBV27 with TRBJ2-5, with D perhaps TRBD1 (5 bases). Trimming left V 5 bases short and J 8 bases short, with 15 bases between. Germline loops: CDR1 MNHEY, CDR2 SMNVEV (reference sequence). The CDR3 is 13 residues long. CDR3 nucleotides: TGTGCCAGCAGTACAGGAGCTAGAGATACCCAGTACTTC. Encoded protein: CASSTGARDTQYF.

On this clone: The same CDR3 is also encoded by other DNA sequences in this sample. The gene calls are TRBV5-1 and TRBJ2-1; 11 nucleotides line up with TRBD2. The CDR3 is 15 amino acids. J gave up 4 bases and V 3 bases, and 3 bases lay outside the gene matches. Per the germline V gene, CDR1 is SGHRS and CDR2 is YFSETQ. This CDR3 reads CASSSGTSGYNEQFF. CDR3 nucleotide sequence: TGCGCCAGCAGCTCCGGGACTAGCGGATACAATGAGCAGTTCTTC.

The V gene is TRBV27, the J gene TRBJ2-1, with D maybe TRBD1 (5 bases). Germline V gene data show CDR1 as MNHEY and CDR2 as SMNVEV (reference sequence). The V end lost 2 bases, the J end lost 7 bases, and 15 bases lay between the germline ends. The CDR3 length is 15 residues. The CDR3 nucleotides are TGTGCCAGCAGTTTAGAGGCAGGGTACCCAAATGAGCAGTTCTTC. As protein: CASSLEAGYPNEQFF.